These 25 T cell receptor beta chains were all obtained from the same sample, sequenced in a study of cytomegalovirus exposure and HLA in healthy donors (dated by TCRdb to about 2017). The method was the immunoSEQ multiplex PCR assay. TCRdb obtained this table from immuneACCESS and retained in-frame rearrangements with V and J assigned. These tables miss some clones; where compared with another copy, unresolved V genes account for less than half of the shortfall, and the remainder is unexplained. The sample table records tens of thousands of clones; over 90% of these occur just once. The ten largest clones capture 5.8% of the sample. The sequenced material came from PBMCs. The receptors come from a woman younger than 35 in good health and CMV-seronegative.

This clone was seen at least ten times. The V call is TRBV10-3, the J call TRBJ2-2, with 7 bases aligning to TRBD1. The CDR3 spans 15 residues. CDR1 and CDR2 from the germline V gene are ENHRY and SYGVKD. V shed 9 bases and J 3 bases; nucleotides not matched to a gene: 10. CDR3 nucleotide sequence: TGTGCCATGACAGAGGGGGACAGCCACACCGGGGAGCTGTTTTTT. Translation gives CAMTEGDSHTGELFF.

J is TRBJ2-1 and V is TRBV7-8; 8 nucleotides agree with TRBD2. The V segment lost 5 bases and the J segment 4 bases; nucleotides outside the gene matches: 13. Germline V gene sequence: CDR1 SGHVS, CDR2 FQNEAQ. This CDR3 region has 17 residues. CDR3 in amino acids: CASSLNSGVWGYNEQFF. In DNA, the CDR3 is TGTGCCAGCAGCCTAAATAGCGGGGTTTGGGGGTACAATGAGCAGTTCTTC. The whole variable domain, filled in from reference TRBV7-8 and TRBJ2-1, reads GAGVSQSPRYKVAKRGQDVALRCDPISGHVSLFWYQQALGQGPEFLTYFQNEAQLDKSGLPSDRFFAERPEGSVSTLKIQRTQQEDSAVYLCASSLNSGVWGYNEQFFGPGTRLTVL.

The chain employs TRBV7-9 and TRBJ2-1; 9 positions match TRBD1. This CDR3 contains 13 residues. CDR1 is SEHNR and CDR2 is FQNEAQ in the germline V gene (reference sequence). The junction had 9 bases not matched to a gene; V was cut back by 11 bases and J by 7 bases. For the CDR3, the DNA is TGTGCCTTCCGGGACAGGGCTTCTAATGAGCAGTTCTTC. It codes for CAFRDRASNEQFF.

The CDR3 nucleotides are TGTGCCAGCAGTTTCCGGGGGATAGCCAAAAACATTCAGTACTTC. Its translation is CASSFRGIAKNIQYF. This chain connects TRBV28 to TRBJ2-4, with D possibly TRBD2 on 6 matching bases. The CDR3 loop spans 15 amino acids. CDR1 and CDR2 from the germline V gene are MDHEN and SYDVKM. With 3 bases removed from V and 0 bases from J, the gap between germline ends came to 9 bases.

DNA of the CDR3: TGTGCCAGCAGCGCCGAGACAGGGAGTCAGCCCCAGCATTTT. It codes for CASSAETGSQPQHF. The genes are TRBV9 and TRBJ1-5; 7 bases are a match to TRBD1. Germline values: CDR1 SGDLS, CDR2 YYNGEE. Unmatched junction bases numbered 6, after V lost 3 bases and J lost 6 bases. The CDR3 length is 14 residues.

The chain uses TRBV5-4 and TRBJ1-5; perhaps TRBD1 as D (6 bases). Per the germline V gene, CDR1 is SGHNT and CDR2 is YYREEE (reference sequence). CDR3 length: 13 amino acids. Deletions cut 0 bases from V and 5 bases from J, with 6 bases between. The CDR3 nucleotides are TGTGCCAGCAGCTTGGACAGGGATCAGCCCCAGCATTTT. This encodes CASSLDRDQPQHF. Combining the CDR3 with reference TRBV5-4 and TRBJ1-5 gives the whole variable domain ETGVTQSPTHLIKTRGQQVTLRCSSQSGHNTVSWYQQALGQGPQFIFQYYREEENGRGNFPPRFSGLQFPNYSSELNVNALELDDSALYLCASSLDRDQPQHFGDGTRLSIL.

This chain links TRBV7-9 with TRBJ2-7; weak D call: TRBD1 (5 bases). V was trimmed by 2 bases and J by 4 bases, leaving 9 bases between them. Germline values: CDR1 SEHNR, CDR2 FQNEAQ (reference sequence). This CDR3 comprises 13 residues. The CDR3 DNA follows: TGTGCCAGCAGCTTAAACCAGGGTTACGAGCAGTACTTC. Its translation is CASSLNQGYEQYF. Variable domain in full (rest from reference TRBV7-9 and TRBJ2-7): DTGVSQNPRHKITKRGQNVTFRCDPISEHNRLYWYRQTLGQGPEFLTYFQNEAQLEKSRLLSDRFSAERPKGSFSTLEIQRTEQGDSAMYLCASSLNQGYEQYFGPGTRLTVT.

A single count supports this clone. The chain uses TRBV27 and TRBJ1-1; D unclear. V was pared by 5 bases and J by 1 base, with 20 bases between. CDR1 and CDR2 (germline): MNHEY, SMNVEV (reference sequence). The CDR3 sequence is 17 residues long. The CDR3, as DNA: TGTGCCAGCAGTAACCCCCCCGGCTACACGGGGAACACTGAAGCTTTCTTT. Residues: CASSNPPGYTGNTEAFF.

The CDR3: CAWEREVLVNEQFF. CDR3 coding DNA: TGTGCCTGGGAGCGGGAGGTACTCGTCAATGAGCAGTTCTTC. The chain has TRBV30 and TRBJ2-1; 9 nucleotides match TRBD2. After removal of 5 bases from V and 6 bases from J, the junction contained 8 bases not matched to a gene. This CDR3 is built from 14 residues. Germline V gives CDR1 GTSNPN, CDR2 SVGIG (reference sequence).

The V gene is TRBV6-5, the J gene TRBJ1-5; 10 bases are a match to TRBD1. The CDR3 loop spans 14 amino acids. The V gene end was trimmed by 6 bases and the J gene end by 4 bases; junction bases not matched to a gene: 3. Germline V lookup: CDR1 MNHEY, CDR2 SVGAGI. Here the CDR3 reads CASRRTGGNQPQHF. CDR3 in DNA: TGTGCCAGCAGGAGGACAGGGGGTAATCAGCCCCAGCATTTT.

V gene TRBV27 combines with J gene TRBJ1-6; D gene unclear. Trimming left V 8 bases short and J 0 bases short, with 11 bases between. CDR1 is MNHEY and CDR2 is SMNVEV in the germline V gene (reference sequence). The CDR3 runs to 15 residues. CDR3 nucleotide sequence: TGTGCCAGCCGGATACAGAGCTCCTATAATTCACCCCTCCACTTT. Its translation is CASRIQSSYNSPLHF.

This clone was found once. The V gene is TRBV30, the J gene TRBJ2-2; D is ambiguous. V was trimmed by 2 bases and J by 4 bases, leaving 5 bases between them. Germline CDR1 is GTSNPN and CDR2 is SVGIG (reference sequence). The CDR3 consists of 12 residues. CDR3 sequence: CAWSRVTGELFF. The CDR3 nucleotides are TGTGCCTGGAGTCGTGTCACCGGGGAGCTGTTTTTT.

This chain joins TRBV25-1 and TRBJ2-3, with D maybe TRBD2 (6 bases). Deletions cut 3 bases from V and 6 bases from J, with 13 bases between. Germline values: CDR1 MGHDK, CDR2 SYGVNS. CDR3 length equals 14 residues. CDR3 in amino acids: CASSDRERHDTQYF. The DNA of the CDR3 is TGTGCCAGCAGTGATCGGGAGCGGCATGATACGCAGTATTTT.

V usage is TRBV19 and J usage is TRBJ1-1; D call uncertain. Germline assignment: CDR1 LNHDA and CDR2 SQIVND (reference sequence). CDR3 length equals 13 residues. CDR3 region: CALEAFGGTEAFF. The CDR3, as DNA: TGTGCTCTAGAAGCGTTTGGAGGTACTGAAGCTTTCTTT. Full variable domain (missing parts from reference TRBV19 and TRBJ1-1): DGGITQSPKYLFRKEGQNVTLSCEQNLNHDAMYWYRQDPGQGLRLIYYSQIVNDFQKGDIAEGYSVSREKKESFPLTVTSAQKNPTAFYLCALEAFGGTEAFFGQGTRLTVV.

This rearrangement joins TRBV6-1 to TRBJ1-1; 12 bases align to TRBD1. This CDR3 is built from 15 residues. Trimming at V came to 5 bases and at J to 4 bases, leaving 5 bases not matched to a gene. CDR1 and CDR2 from the germline V gene are MNHNS and SASEGT. The CDR3 sequence is CASSSRDRGRTEAFF. The CDR3 region has the DNA TGTGCCAGCAGTTCCCGGGACAGGGGGCGCACTGAAGCTTTCTTT.

V is TRBV11-3 and J is TRBJ2-5, with 7 bases identical to TRBD2. The CDR3 has 13 residues. V shed 7 bases and J 2 bases; nucleotides not matched to a gene: 4. The germline gives CDR1 SGHNT, CDR2 YENEEA. CDR3 sequence reads: CASTSGPQETQYF. CDR3 coding DNA: TGTGCCAGCACTAGCGGTCCGCAAGAGACCCAGTACTTC.

This rearrangement joins TRBV5-6 to TRBJ2-7, with D possibly matching TRBD1 (5 bases). V was pared by 10 bases and J by 5 bases, with 16 bases between. The germline gives CDR1 SGHDT, CDR2 YYEEEE. This CDR3 is 12 amino acids long. The CDR3 here is CAPEAGNNEQYV. The DNA of the CDR3 is TGTGCCCCCGAGGCAGGGAACAACGAGCAGTACGTC.

The chain couples TRBV7-2 to TRBJ2-1; TRBD2 matches at 13 bases. In germline, CDR1 is SGHTA, CDR2 FQGNSA. The CDR3 totals 18 residues. J gave up 6 bases and V 2 bases, and 10 bases lay outside the gene matches. CDR3: CASSLNWRLAGGSNEQFF. DNA of the CDR3: TGTGCCAGCAGCTTAAATTGGAGACTAGCGGGAGGAAGCAATGAGCAGTTCTTC. The full variable domain, with the rest looked up from reference TRBV7-2 and TRBJ2-1, is GAGVSQSPSNKVTEKGKDVELRCDPISGHTALYWYRQSLGQGLEFLIYFQGNSAPDKSGLPSDRFSAERTGGSVSTLTIQRTQQEDSAVYLCASSLNWRLAGGSNEQFFGPGTRLTVL.

The chain couples TRBV7-9 to TRBJ1-3, with TRBD1 matching 7 bases. The V segment lost 7 bases and the J segment 0 bases; nucleotides outside the gene matches: 9. CDR3 size: 16 residues. Germline values: CDR1 SEHNR, CDR2 FQNEAQ (reference sequence). CDR3 nucleotides: TGTGCCAGCAAACGTGGGACAGAATTCTCTGGAAACACCATATATTTT. Its protein product is CASKRGTEFSGNTIYF.

V is TRBV10-1 and J is TRBJ1-1; 12 bases align to TRBD1. There are 15 residues in the CDR3. Germline CDR1 WNHNN, CDR2 SYGVQD (reference sequence). V trimming: 6 bases; J trimming: 5 bases; junction bases outside the gene matches: 7. CDR3 residues: CASRVGQGAITEAFF. The DNA of the CDR3 is TGCGCCAGCAGGGTGGGACAGGGGGCGATAACTGAAGCTTTCTTT.

This sequence joins TRBV10-3 and TRBJ1-2; D uncertain. V gave up 1 base and J gave up 8 bases, with 11 bases separating them. This CDR3 contains 13 residues. Germline CDR1 reads ENHRY; CDR2 reads SYGVKD. In DNA, the CDR3 is TGTGCCATCAGTGAGTTTGCTGGAGAAGGCTACACCTTC. Protein sequence: CAISEFAGEGYTF.

This chain joins TRBV7-2 and TRBJ2-5; 13 bases match TRBD2. The CDR3 runs 17 residues. Germline CDR1 reads SGHTA; CDR2 reads FQGNSA. V lost 4 bases, J lost 5 bases, and 10 bases stayed unmatched. In nucleotides, the CDR3 is TGTGCCAGCAGCTCGGGGGGAGGACTAGCGGGAGATGAGACCCAGTACTTC. It codes for CASSSGGGLAGDETQYF.

V and J are TRBV28 and TRBJ1-1; no firm D call. The germline CDR1 and CDR2 sequences are MDHEN and SYDVKM. The CDR3 length is 13 residues. V shed 1 base and J shed 5 bases, with 8 bases lying between them. CDR3 nucleotide sequence: TGTGCCAGCAGTTTATACGGTTGGACTGAAGCTTTCTTT. This gives the protein CASSLYGWTEAFF. Based on the CDR3 plus reference TRBV28 and TRBJ1-1, the full variable domain is DVKVTQSSRYLVKRTGEKVFLECVQDMDHENMFWYRQDPGLGLRLIYFSYDVKMKEKGDIPEGYSVSREKKERFSLILESASTNQTSMYLCASSLYGWTEAFFGQGTRLTVV.

The CDR3 here is CASSLGQSGGPQETQYF. CDR3 coding DNA: TGTGCCAGCAGCTTAGGACAGAGCGGGGGCCCACAAGAGACCCAGTACTTC. The chain is built from TRBV7-2 and TRBJ2-5; TRBD2 aligns across 8 bases. The CDR3 runs to 17 residues. J was trimmed by 2 bases and V by 1 base; bases with no gene match: 9. The germline CDR1 and CDR2 sequences are SGHTA and FQGNSA.

The chain recombines TRBV9 with TRBJ1-1, with D hard to call. With 2 bases removed from V and 4 bases from J, the gap between germline ends came to 9 bases. Germline CDR1 is SGDLS and CDR2 is YYNGEE. The CDR3 sequence is 13 residues long. CDR3 loop: CASSVGILTEAFF. CDR3 in DNA: TGTGCCAGCAGCGTCGGTATCCTCACTGAAGCTTTCTTT.